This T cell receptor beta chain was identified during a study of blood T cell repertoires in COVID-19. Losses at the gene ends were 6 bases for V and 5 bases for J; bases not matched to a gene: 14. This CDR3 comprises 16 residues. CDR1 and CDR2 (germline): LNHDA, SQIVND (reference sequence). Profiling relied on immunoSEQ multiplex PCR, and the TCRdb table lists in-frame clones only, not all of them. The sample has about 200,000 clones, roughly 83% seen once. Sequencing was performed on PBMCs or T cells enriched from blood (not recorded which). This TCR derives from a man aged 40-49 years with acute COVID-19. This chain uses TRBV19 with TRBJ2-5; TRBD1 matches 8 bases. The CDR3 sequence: CASSALEGQEGETQYF. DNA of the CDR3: TGTGCCAGTAGCGCCCTTGAGGGACAGGAGGGGGAGACCCAGTACTTC.